A selection of T cell receptor beta chains follows, all from one sample in a study of T cell repertoires in cytomegalovirus infection. Their specific antigens are unknown. TCRdb reanalysed the reads using MiXCR and keeps one entry per CDR3 protein. Of just over 450,000 distinct CDR3 sequences in the sample, about two fifths were seen once. The sequencing here drew on cultured PBMCs, taken from culture after CMV antigen stimulation. The receptors were sampled from a human donor in good health (CMV status not recorded). Some clones in this sample may be carry-over from other donors' samples. Each CDR3 is given with its conserved first and last residue.

J: TRBJ2-7
V: TRBV7-2
CDR3: CASSKSGTPSYEQYF

J: TRBJ2-3
V: TRBV4-3
CDR3: CASSQAGGSVADTQYF

J: TRBJ2-7
V: TRBV24-1
CDR3: CATSPGPGEQYF

J: TRBJ1-5
V: TRBV7-3
CDR3: CASSSSDAGSNQPQHF

J: TRBJ2-1
V: TRBV27
CDR3: CASRSGNYNEQFF

J: TRBJ2-7
V: TRBV7-4
CDR3: CASSGRTGYEQYF

J: TRBJ2-1
V: TRBV18
CDR3: CASSLEPDVYNEQFF

J: TRBJ2-2
V: TRBV10-3
CDR3: CAISRPGDSNTGELFF

J: TRBJ2-1
V: TRBV7-2
CDR3: CASSLVGGLYNEQFF

J: TRBJ1-5
V: TRBV10-3
CDR3: CASSEEGGDQPQHF

J: TRBJ1-1
V: TRBV7-6
CDR3: CASSSPYTF

J: TRBJ1-1
V: TRBV6-2/TRBV6-3
CDR3: CASSPGTGGFTEAFF

J: TRBJ2-3
V: TRBV28
CDR3: CASSSGSSYTQYF

J: TRBJ1-5
V: TRBV6-6
CDR3: CASRPLPPNQPQHF

J: TRBJ2-1
V: TRBV6-1
CDR3: CASTPRGLGGDNEQFF

J: TRBJ1-5
V: TRBV2
CDR3: CASRGQGEPQHF

J: TRBJ1-6
V: TRBV7-2
CDR3: CASSLDRRALHF

J: TRBJ2-7
V: TRBV7-2
CDR3: CASSLDRAGWDEQYF

J: TRBJ1-1
V: TRBV10-3
CDR3: CAINDRAPDTEAFF

J: TRBJ1-3
V: TRBV4-1
CDR3: CASSWGPSGSGNTIYF

J: TRBJ2-5
V: TRBV12-5
CDR3: CASGLGQGEQETQYF

J: TRBJ2-5
V: TRBV7-8
CDR3: CAAGGSLETQYF

J: TRBJ2-3
V: TRBV7-2
CDR3: CASSFITGGDTQYF

J: TRBJ2-1
V: TRBV6-1
CDR3: CASSLWRVGENEQFF

J: TRBJ2-4
V: TRBV12-3/TRBV12-4
CDR3: CASSLRTRNKNIQYF